This T cell receptor beta chain originates from a study of T cells in Graves' hyperthyroidism and ophthalmopathy. At the level of the study: Peripheral blood was drawn at first diagnosis, prior to all treatment.

The source material, RNA transcripts, was used to amplify TCR beta CDR3 regions. With the HTBI primer set, the TCR CDR3 went through a first round of RT-PCR. A single record per CDR3 protein comes from TCRdb applying MiXCR to the multiplex PCR reads. The profile covers about 600,000 distinct CDR3 sequences, with 14% appearing a single time and approximately 6.4% taken by the ten largest. Study-wide results and limits: Stable hyperthyroidism and ophthalmopathy were separated using 13 V-J signatures.

The ends were cut back, 5 bases at V and 0 bases at J, with 11 bases in the middle. The germline V gene has CDR1 SGHAT and CDR2 FQDESV (reference sequence). The CDR3 has 14 amino acids. This clonotype was seen ten or more times. Antigen unknown. On the basis of clinical symptoms, serum thyroxine and TRAb, thyroid ultrasound and orbital computed tomography, diagnoses were made. The gene calls are TRBV11-1 and TRBJ2-7; D not resolved. This TCR derives from a woman between 18 and 29 years old with Graves' ophthalmopathy. The sample comprised blood. The CDR3 protein is CASSPKVSSYEQYF. The CDR3 DNA reads as TGTGCCAGCAGCCCTAAGGTGAGCTCCTACGAGCAGTACTTC.